A selection of T cell receptor beta chains follows, all from one sample in a study of T cells in Graves' hyperthyroidism and ophthalmopathy. TCRdb passed the multiplex PCR reads through MiXCR, listing each CDR3 protein once. The sample has fewer than 450,000 distinct CDR3 sequences, 13% to 15% seen once. The material sequenced was blood. The receptors here all came from an older woman with Graves' ophthalmopathy. CDR3s include the opening cysteine and the closing phenylalanine or tryptophan. A D gene is named only where the DNA matches it firmly. Rows may omit the clone size; those that give it use once, few, many or a size class.

abundance: many; d_gene: TRBD2; v_gene: TRBV2; j_gene: TRBJ2-7; len: 15; CDR3aa: CASSEWTSDYYEQYF; CDR3nt: TGTGCCAGCAGTGAGTGGACTAGCGACTACTACGAGCAGTACTTC
abundance: many; d_gene: -; v_gene: TRBV6-2/TRBV6-3; j_gene: TRBJ2-7; len: 14; CDR3aa: CASSYARSLYEQYF; CDR3nt: TGTGCCAGCAGTTATGCCCGATCCTTATACGAGCAGTACTTC
abundance: many; d_gene: TRBD1; v_gene: TRBV20-1; j_gene: TRBJ2-5; len: 16; CDR3aa: CSARDPRQGSGETQYF; CDR3nt: TGCAGTGCTAGAGATCCCCGACAGGGGTCCGGCGAGACCCAGTACTTC
abundance: many; d_gene: -; v_gene: TRBV12-3/TRBV12-4; j_gene: TRBJ2-5; len: 15; CDR3aa: CASRGNPQGPETQYF; CDR3nt: TGTGCCAGCAGGGGGAACCCACAGGGCCCGGAGACCCAGTACTTC
abundance: -; d_gene: -; v_gene: TRBV19; j_gene: TRBJ2-1; len: 13; CDR3aa: CATGLTRYNEQFF; CDR3nt: TGTGCCACAGGACTAACTAGGTACAATGAGCAGTTCTTC
abundance: few; d_gene: -; v_gene: TRBV6-2/TRBV6-3; j_gene: TRBJ1-3; len: 15; CDR3aa: CASSYSMGYGNTIYF; CDR3nt: TGTGCCAGCAGTTACTCGATGGGATACGGAAACACCATATATTTT
abundance: many; d_gene: -; v_gene: TRBV27; j_gene: TRBJ2-7; len: 15; CDR3aa: CASSLGRGTFYEQYF; CDR3nt: TGTGCCAGCAGTTTAGGGAGGGGGACCTTCTACGAGCAGTACTTC
abundance: many; d_gene: TRBD2; v_gene: TRBV30; j_gene: TRBJ2-1; len: 15; CDR3aa: CAWSVQAGGPNEQFF; CDR3nt: TGTGCCTGGAGTGTACAAGCGGGAGGGCCCAATGAGCAGTTCTTC
abundance: many; d_gene: -; v_gene: TRBV28; j_gene: TRBJ2-5; len: 14; CDR3aa: CASTLGGSEETQYF; CDR3nt: TGTGCCAGCACCCTGGGGGGTAGCGAAGAGACCCAGTACTTC
abundance: -; d_gene: TRBD2; v_gene: TRBV27; j_gene: TRBJ2-1; len: 16; CDR3aa: CASSLGLAGGQPEQFF; CDR3nt: TGTGCCAGCAGCCTCGGACTAGCGGGAGGGCAACCTGAGCAGTTCTTC
abundance: few; d_gene: TRBD2; v_gene: TRBV29-1; j_gene: TRBJ2-1; len: 14; CDR3aa: CSVRGLAGENEQFF; CDR3nt: TGCAGCGTTCGGGGACTAGCGGGAGAAAATGAGCAGTTCTTC
abundance: many; d_gene: TRBD2; v_gene: TRBV11-3; j_gene: TRBJ2-5; len: 14; CDR3aa: CASSIGGAQETQYF; CDR3nt: TGTGCCAGCAGCATCGGGGGGGCCCAAGAGACCCAGTACTTC
abundance: -; d_gene: TRBD2; v_gene: TRBV28; j_gene: TRBJ2-1; len: 14; CDR3aa: CAIKRTSGINEQFF; CDR3nt: TGTGCCATCAAAAGGACTAGCGGGATAAATGAGCAGTTCTTC
abundance: once; d_gene: -; v_gene: TRBV19; j_gene: TRBJ1-5; len: 15; CDR3aa: CASRPVSGHNQPQHF; CDR3nt: TGTGCCAGTAGGCCCGTATCGGGACACAATCAGCCCCAGCATTTT
abundance: few; d_gene: TRBD1; v_gene: TRBV5-1; j_gene: TRBJ1-4; len: 14; CDR3aa: CASSAGTGYEKLFF; CDR3nt: TGCGCCAGCAGCGCCGGGACAGGGTATGAAAAACTGTTTTTT
abundance: many; d_gene: TRBD1; v_gene: TRBV2; j_gene: TRBJ1-4; len: 15; CDR3aa: CASTETGEINEKLFF; CDR3nt: TGTGCCAGCACCGAGACAGGGGAGATTAATGAAAAACTGTTTTTT
abundance: -; d_gene: -; v_gene: TRBV3-1; j_gene: TRBJ2-5; len: 13; CDR3aa: CASSLTLRGPQDF; CDR3nt: TGTGCCAGCAGCCTAACACTTCGGGGCCCACAAGACTTC
abundance: -; d_gene: TRBD2; v_gene: TRBV4-1; j_gene: TRBJ2-2; len: 16; CDR3aa: CASSDNSGRGSGELFF; CDR3nt: TGCGCCAGCAGCGATAATAGCGGGAGGGGTTCCGGGGAGCTGTTTTTT
abundance: many; d_gene: TRBD1; v_gene: TRBV28; j_gene: TRBJ2-1; len: 16; CDR3aa: CASSSPLGDRGTEQFF; CDR3nt: TGTGCCAGCAGTTCCCCACTGGGGGACAGGGGGACGGAGCAGTTCTTC
abundance: few; d_gene: TRBD1; v_gene: TRBV24-1; j_gene: TRBJ2-2; len: 18; CDR3aa: CATSDLRQGHLRTGELFF; CDR3nt: TGTGCCACCAGTGATCTACGACAGGGCCATTTGAGGACCGGGGAGCTGTTTTTT
abundance: many; d_gene: TRBD2; v_gene: TRBV20-1; j_gene: TRBJ2-7; len: 16; CDR3aa: CSARSEAGAGGYEQYF; CDR3nt: TGCAGTGCTAGATCAGAAGCAGGGGCGGGAGGCTACGAGCAGTACTTC
abundance: -; d_gene: -; v_gene: TRBV7-9; j_gene: TRBJ1-4; len: 15; CDR3aa: CASSPTFGLNEKLFF; CDR3nt: TGTGCCAGCAGCCCTACGTTCGGTCTCAATGAAAAACTGTTTTTT
abundance: few; d_gene: TRBD1; v_gene: TRBV19; j_gene: TRBJ2-3; len: 14; CDR3aa: CASTGQQPTDTQYF; CDR3nt: TGTGCCAGTACGGGACAGCAGCCCACAGATACGCAGTATTTT
abundance: -; d_gene: TRBD2; v_gene: TRBV4-1; j_gene: TRBJ2-1; len: 16; CDR3aa: CASSQVWGGEGETQFF; CDR3nt: TGCGCCAGCAGCCAAGTTTGGGGGGGGGAAGGAGAGACCCAGTTCTTC
abundance: many; d_gene: TRBD2; v_gene: TRBV18; j_gene: TRBJ2-1; len: 16; CDR3aa: CASSPPAGEAYNEQFF; CDR3nt: TGTGCCAGCTCACCACCGGCGGGAGAGGCCTACAATGAGCAGTTCTTC
abundance: many; d_gene: -; v_gene: TRBV5-1; j_gene: TRBJ2-6; len: 15; CDR3aa: CASSPGSSGANVLTF; CDR3nt: TGCGCCAGCAGCCCAGGGAGCTCTGGGGCCAACGTCCTGACTTTC
abundance: many; d_gene: -; v_gene: TRBV2; j_gene: TRBJ1-1; len: 14; CDR3aa: CASSVQGLRTEAFF; CDR3nt: TGTGCCAGCAGTGTCCAGGGGCTACGGACTGAAGCTTTCTTT
abundance: many; d_gene: TRBD1; v_gene: TRBV12-3/TRBV12-4; j_gene: TRBJ2-1; len: 14; CDR3aa: CASSPTGSDNEQFF; CDR3nt: TGTGCCAGCAGCCCGACAGGGTCCGACAATGAGCAGTTCTTC
abundance: -; d_gene: -; v_gene: TRBV27; j_gene: TRBJ2-3; len: 15; CDR3aa: CASSLGTQGTDTQYF; CDR3nt: TGTGCCAGCAGTTTAGGCACGCAGGGCACAGATACGCAGTATTTT
abundance: many; d_gene: -; v_gene: TRBV24-1; j_gene: TRBJ1-2; len: 13; CDR3aa: CATSESGMVGYTF; CDR3nt: TGTGCCACCAGTGAGTCAGGGATGGTCGGCTACACCTTC
abundance: -; d_gene: -; v_gene: TRBV15; j_gene: TRBJ2-7; len: 13; CDR3aa: CATSRGGQYEQYF; CDR3nt: TGTGCCACCAGCAGGGGTGGGCAATACGAGCAGTACTTC
abundance: -; d_gene: TRBD2; v_gene: TRBV27; j_gene: TRBJ2-7; len: 16; CDR3aa: CASSGLSGLSSYGQYF; CDR3nt: TGTGCCAGCAGTGGCCTTAGCGGGTTAAGCTCCTACGGGCAGTACTTC
abundance: many; d_gene: -; v_gene: TRBV13; j_gene: TRBJ2-1; len: 14; CDR3aa: CASRRDYVDNEQFF; CDR3nt: TGTGCCAGCAGGCGCGACTACGTAGACAATGAGCAGTTCTTC
abundance: -; d_gene: -; v_gene: TRBV7-9; j_gene: TRBJ1-5; len: 15; CDR3aa: CASSPGINSNQPQHF; CDR3nt: TGTGCCAGCAGCCCGGGGATCAATAGCAATCAGCCCCAGCATTTT
abundance: many; d_gene: -; v_gene: TRBV2; j_gene: TRBJ2-7; len: 11; CDR3aa: CASTADYEQYF; CDR3nt: TGTGCCAGCACTGCGGACTACGAGCAGTACTTC
abundance: -; d_gene: TRBD1; v_gene: TRBV20-1; j_gene: TRBJ1-2; len: 14; CDR3aa: CSAPPRTGGLGYTF; CDR3nt: TGCAGTGCCCCCCCCCGGACAGGGGGCCTTGGCTACACCTTC
abundance: many; d_gene: TRBD1; v_gene: TRBV20-1; j_gene: TRBJ2-5; len: 13; CDR3aa: CSARQGALETQYF; CDR3nt: TGCAGTGCCAGACAGGGGGCTCTGGAGACCCAGTACTTC
abundance: -; d_gene: -; v_gene: TRBV29-1; j_gene: TRBJ2-7; len: 11; CDR3aa: CSVGTAYEQYF; CDR3nt: TGCAGCGTCGGCACTGCCTACGAGCAGTACTTC
abundance: few; d_gene: TRBD2; v_gene: TRBV10-2; j_gene: TRBJ2-7; len: 15; CDR3aa: CASSEYTSEPYEQYF; CDR3nt: TGCGCCAGCAGTGAGTATACTAGCGAACCCTACGAGCAGTACTTC
abundance: many; d_gene: -; v_gene: TRBV30; j_gene: TRBJ1-2; len: 11; CDR3aa: CAWRWLYGYTF; CDR3nt: TGTGCCTGGAGATGGCTTTATGGCTACACCTTC
abundance: -; d_gene: -; v_gene: TRBV9; j_gene: TRBJ1-2; len: 14; CDR3aa: CASSVVEPNYGYTF; CDR3nt: TGTGCCAGCAGCGTGGTGGAGCCTAACTATGGCTACACCTTC